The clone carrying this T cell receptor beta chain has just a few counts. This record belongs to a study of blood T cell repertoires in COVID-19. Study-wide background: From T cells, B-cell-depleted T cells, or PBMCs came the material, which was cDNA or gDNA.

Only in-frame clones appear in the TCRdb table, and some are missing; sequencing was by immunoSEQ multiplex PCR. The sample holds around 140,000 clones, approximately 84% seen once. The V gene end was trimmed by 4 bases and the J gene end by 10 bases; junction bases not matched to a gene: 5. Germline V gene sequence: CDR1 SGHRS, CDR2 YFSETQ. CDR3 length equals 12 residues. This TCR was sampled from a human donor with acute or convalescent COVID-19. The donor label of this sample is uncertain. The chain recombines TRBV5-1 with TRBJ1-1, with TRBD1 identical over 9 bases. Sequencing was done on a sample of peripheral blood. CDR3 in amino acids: CASSERTGAAFF. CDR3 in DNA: TGCGCCAGCAGCGAGCGGACAGGGGCAGCTTTCTTT.